The next 20 T cell receptor beta chains were all read from a single sample in a study of blood T cell repertoires in COVID-19. Only in-frame clones appear in the TCRdb table, and some are missing; sequencing was by immunoSEQ multiplex PCR. In the table there are 150,000 or so clones, roughly 85% of which are singletons. The sample was PBMCs or T cells enriched from blood (not recorded which). Every receptor here comes from a woman in her fifties or sixties who had recovered from COVID-19.

The chain uses TRBV2 and TRBJ1-1, with D uncertain. The CDR3 is 11 amino acids. Trimming removed 1 base from V and 8 bases from J, with 5 bases in between. Germline CDR1 and CDR2: SNHLY and FYNNEI. The CDR3 DNA sequence: TGTGCCAGCAGTGAAGTCTCCGAAGCTTTCTTT. As protein: CASSEVSEAFF.

V usage is TRBV2 and J usage is TRBJ1-2, with D hard to call. Germline V gives CDR1 SNHLY, CDR2 FYNNEI. With 4 bases removed from V and 5 bases from J, the gap between germline ends came to 20 bases. The CDR3 has 16 residues. The CDR3 DNA reads as TGTGCCAGCAGTGGCATTGGAGGGTCCGGTCCTTATGGCTACACCTTC. As protein: CASSGIGGSGPYGYTF.

This chain joins TRBV28 and TRBJ1-6; 11 bases fit TRBD1. V gave up 4 bases and J gave up 0 bases; unmatched junction bases: 5. Germline V gives CDR1 MDHEN, CDR2 SYDVKM. The CDR3 extends over 18 amino acids. The CDR3 sequence is CASSSLDRGRSYNSPLHF. CDR3 bases: TGTGCCAGCAGTTCCCTGGACAGGGGGCGCTCCTATAATTCACCCCTCCACTTT. Full variable domain (rest looked up from reference TRBV28 and TRBJ1-6): DVKVTQSSRYLVKRTGEKVFLECVQDMDHENMFWYRQDPGLGLRLIYFSYDVKMKEKGDIPEGYSVSREKKERFSLILESASTNQTSMYLCASSSLDRGRSYNSPLHFGNGTRLTVT.

The chain is built from TRBV6-5 and TRBJ2-5, with 10 bases aligning to TRBD2. The V segment lost 2 bases and the J segment 5 bases; nucleotides outside the gene matches: 5. CDR1 and CDR2 (germline): MNHEY, SVGAGI. The CDR3 length is 15 residues. The CDR3: CASSYLAGVRETQYF. The CDR3 DNA reads as TGTGCCAGCAGTTACCTAGCGGGAGTCAGGGAGACCCAGTACTTC.

About this clone itself: An end of the junction does not agree with germline; a read error may underlie this. This sequence joins TRBV19 and TRBJ2-3, with TRBD1 matching over 7 bases. The CDR3 is made up of 15 amino acids. Germline V CDR1 and CDR2: LNHDA, SQIVND (reference sequence). The CDR3 reads CVSSIGTVLGDTQYF. CDR3 DNA: TGTGTCAGTAGTATAGGGACAGTCTTGGGAGATACGCAGTATTTT.

The chain joins TRBV4-2 to TRBJ2-5, with 10 positions matching TRBD1. In germline, CDR1 is LGHNA, CDR2 YNFKEQ. V lost 8 bases to trimming and J lost 1 base; unmatched junction nucleotides: 7. The CDR3 length is 15 residues. The CDR3 reads CASREGQGFQETQYF. As DNA, the CDR3 is TGTGCCAGCCGCGAGGGACAGGGGTTCCAAGAGACCCAGTACTTC.

The V call is TRBV30, the J call TRBJ1-2; TRBD1 is a possible D gene (5 bases). The CDR3 is made up of 13 amino acids. The germline V gene encodes CDR1 GTSNPN and CDR2 SVGIG (reference sequence). The V and J ends lost 4 bases and 7 bases respectively, with 16 bases between them. Here the CDR3 DNA reads TGTGCCTGGACATCGGGGGAGGGCCGTGGCTACACCTTC. This sequence encodes CAWTSGEGRGYTF.

V and J are TRBV7-8 and TRBJ1-4; perhaps TRBD1 as D (6 bases). Per the germline V gene, CDR1 is SGHVS and CDR2 is FQNEAQ. The CDR3 spans 16 residues. V was cut by 5 bases and J by 0 bases, with 13 bases left in between. The CDR3 region is CASSELRQATNEKLFF. Here the CDR3 DNA reads TGTGCCAGCAGCGAACTTCGACAGGCAACTAATGAAAAACTGTTTTTT.

This chain links TRBV5-1 with TRBJ1-1, with TRBD1 identical over 8 bases. The CDR3 consists of 17 residues. The germline gives CDR1 SGHRS, CDR2 YFSETQ. V lost 3 bases, J lost 0 bases, and 10 bases stayed unmatched. The CDR3 is CASSSRFTGGMNTEAFF. The CDR3 region has the DNA TGCGCCAGCAGCTCGCGCTTCACAGGGGGGATGAACACTGAAGCTTTCTTT.

The CDR3 DNA reads TGTGCCAGCAGGCCGTCAGGGACCTACAATGAGCAGTTCTTC. Translating gives CASRPSGTYNEQFF. V gene TRBV9 combines with J gene TRBJ2-1; D perhaps matches TRBD1 (5 bases). Per germline, CDR1 SGDLS and CDR2 YYNGEE. This CDR3 has 14 amino acids. With 5 bases removed from V and 2 bases from J, the gap between germline ends came to 11 bases.

V usage is TRBV4-1 and J usage is TRBJ1-3; D gene unclear. CDR1 MGHRA and CDR2 YSYEKL come from the germline V gene. The CDR3 loop spans 14 amino acids. Trimming took 2 bases from V and 4 from J, leaving 9 bases between them. The CDR3 sequence is CASSQPGYGNTIYF. The CDR3 DNA reads TGCGCCAGCAGCCAACCGGGATACGGAAACACCATATATTTT.

The genes are TRBV9 and TRBJ2-7; the match to TRBD2 covers 7 bases. The germline gives CDR1 SGDLS, CDR2 YYNGEE. Trimming cost V 9 bases and J 2 bases; bases outside gene matches: 8. This CDR3 contains 13 residues. In DNA, the CDR3 is TGTGCCATCACTCAGCGGGACGCCTACGAGCAGTACTTC. Translating gives CAITQRDAYEQYF.

The J gene is TRBJ1-5, the V gene TRBV19, with 7 bases identical to TRBD1. The CDR3 contains 17 residues. Germline V lookup: CDR1 LNHDA, CDR2 SQIVND (reference sequence). J gave up 1 base and V 5 bases, and 11 bases lay outside the gene matches. The CDR3 spells CASSPRTGRVSNQPQHF. Written as DNA, the CDR3 is TGTGCCAGTAGTCCTCGGACAGGTCGAGTGAGCAATCAGCCCCAGCATTTT.

This clone has just a few counts. This chain uses TRBV29-1 with TRBJ1-6; 8 bases are shared with TRBD1. Trimming at V came to 6 bases and at J to 0 bases, leaving 4 bases not matched to a gene. The CDR3 loop spans 15 amino acids. Germline loops: CDR1 SQVTM, CDR2 ANQGSEA. CDR3 region: CSVRTGSSYNSPLHF. DNA for the CDR3: TGCAGCGTCCGGACAGGGAGCTCCTATAATTCACCCCTCCACTTT.

The chain links TRBV6-1 to TRBJ2-5; TRBD2 matches 8 bases. The CDR3 is 16 amino acids. V lost 2 bases, J lost 5 bases, and 10 bases stayed unmatched. Germline V gene data show CDR1 as MNHNS and CDR2 as SASEGT. Written as DNA, the CDR3 is TGTGCCAGCAGTGAATTAGCGGGAACGGTAAAGGAGACCCAGTACTTC. As protein: CASSELAGTVKETQYF.

The chain joins TRBV13 to TRBJ2-2; D may be TRBD1 (7 bases). Trimming took 2 bases from V and 3 from J, leaving 10 bases between them. This CDR3 comprises 15 residues. Germline lookup yields CDR1 PRHDT and CDR2 FYEKMQ (reference sequence). CDR3 residues: CASSLQGGYTGELFF. The CDR3 nucleotides are TGTGCCAGCAGCTTACAGGGGGGTTACACCGGGGAGCTGTTTTTT.

This clone was detected only a few times. CDR3 coding DNA: TGTGCCTGGAGTGCCGGGTCTGGTGGCTACACCTTC. This sequence encodes CAWSAGSGGYTF. The gene calls are TRBV30 and TRBJ1-2, with D hard to call. The CDR3 contains 12 residues. V was pared by 1 base and J by 7 bases, with 10 bases between. Germline CDR1 GTSNPN, CDR2 SVGIG (reference sequence).

The chain couples TRBV3-1 (or the pseudogene TRBV3-2) to TRBJ1-6; 9 bases are shared with TRBD1. Germline CDR1 and CDR2: LGHDT and YNNKEL (reference sequence). The CDR3 length is 15 residues. Trimming cost V 3 bases and J 10 bases; bases outside gene matches: 7. The CDR3 reads CASSHTGTGSSPLHF. The CDR3 DNA reads as TGTGCCAGCAGCCATACCGGGACAGGGTCCTCACCCCTCCACTTT.

The count of this clone is one. The chain carries TRBV5-6 and TRBJ2-7; the match to TRBD1 covers 9 bases. The CDR3 runs to 14 residues. The J segment lost 4 bases and the V segment lost 6 bases, leaving 8 bases of the junction unmatched. The V gene's germline CDR1 is SGHDT and CDR2 YYEEEE. The CDR3 region is CASNEGQGAYEQYF. The CDR3 DNA reads TGTGCCAGCAACGAGGGACAGGGAGCGTACGAGCAGTACTTC.

The rearrangement links TRBV5-5 to TRBJ1-6, with 7 bases aligning to TRBD1. Germline-derived CDR1 and CDR2 are SGHKS and YYEKEE (reference sequence). This CDR3 comprises 15 residues. Trimming cost V 0 bases and J 5 bases; bases outside gene matches: 2. CDR3 protein: CASSLEDRNNSPLHF. In nucleotides, the CDR3 is TGTGCCAGCAGCTTGGAGGACAGGAATAATTCACCCCTCCACTTT.